Each of the 2 T cell receptor beta chains below was sequenced from the same sample in a study of control samples from healthy donors and cancer patients. Profiled with immunoSEQ multiplex PCR; TCRdb holds only in-frame clones, not every one. The sample records 100,000 to 150,000 clones, around nine tenths being singletons. Material: blood. The source is a young man in good health.

The rearrangement joins TRBV18 to TRBJ1-2, with 8 positions matching TRBD1. The CDR3 sequence is 15 residues long. Germline CDR1 KGHSH, CDR2 LQKENI. Trimming took 3 bases from V and 7 from J; bases not matched to a gene: 10. The CDR3 is CASSPQKDRDPGYTF. The CDR3, as DNA: TGTGCCAGCTCACCCCAAAAGGACAGGGATCCTGGCTACACCTTC. The full variable domain, in which reference TRBV18 and TRBJ1-2 provide the parts outside the CDR3, is NAGVMQNPRHLVRRRGQEARLRCSPMKGHSHVYWYRQLPEEGLKFMVYLQKENIIDESGMPKERFSAEFPKEGPSILRIQQVVRGDSAAYFCASSPQKDRDPGYTFGSGTRLTVV.

This clone was counted a single time. The rearrangement joins TRBV2 to TRBJ2-1; D gene unclear. V lost 7 bases and J 0 bases, leaving 22 bases between the germline ends. The CDR3 extends over 18 amino acids. CDR1 is SNHLY, CDR2 FYNNEI, per germline. CDR3 bases: TGTGCCAGCAAGTTCGAGATAGGAATAATGAGCTCCTACAATGAGCAGTTCTTC. Protein: CASKFEIGIMSSYNEQFF.